Below, 29 T cell receptor beta chains from the same sample are listed, as sequenced in a study of blood T cell repertoires in COVID-19 (TCRdb year 2020). Library creation used the immunoSEQ multiplex PCR assay. The source is immuneACCESS, and TCRdb retained only in-frame sequences with V and J called. Part of the clones is not carried over; for the studies checked, unresolved V genes explain less than half of this, and the remainder is unexplained. For this sample the table gives approximately 210,000 clones, of which around four fifths were detected only once. The ten largest clones represent under 0.95% of the sample. Sequencing was done on a sample of peripheral blood. These receptors all stem from a man between 60 and 75 years old with COVID-19, enrolled during active disease.

V usage is TRBV10-3 and J usage is TRBJ2-5, with D unclear. The V end lost 0 bases, the J end lost 2 bases, and 7 bases lay between the germline ends. The CDR3 sequence is 14 residues long. Germline V lookup: CDR1 ENHRY, CDR2 SYGVKD. The CDR3 bases are TGTGCCATCAGTGAGTCGGGCCAGCAAGAGACCCAGTACTTC. It codes for CAISESGQQETQYF.

A word on this clone: A read error may be the cause here, since a much bigger clone is one base away. The rearrangement links TRBV6-1 to TRBJ1-2; D gene unclear. The CDR3 contains 12 residues. CDR1 and CDR2 from the germline V gene are MNHNS and SASEGT. Trimming took off 3 bases at V and 2 bases at J, with 4 bases between the two ends. The DNA for the CDR3 is TGTGCCAGCAGTGACAGGAACTATGGCTACACCTTC. The encoded protein is CASSDRNYGYTF.

This chain uses TRBV27 with TRBJ2-2, with 7 bases identical to TRBD2. Trimming removed 6 bases from V and 7 bases from J; junction bases left unmatched: 8. Per the germline V gene, CDR1 is MNHEY and CDR2 is SMNVEV (reference sequence). The length of the CDR3 is 14 residues. The CDR3 DNA is TGTGCCAGCAGCCCGACCTCGGGGGGCGGGGAGCTGTTTTTT. Translating gives CASSPTSGGGELFF.

V usage is TRBV5-6 and J usage is TRBJ2-7, with 9 nucleotides matching TRBD1. Germline CDR1 is SGHDT and CDR2 is YYEEEE. With V trimmed by 4 bases and J by 6 bases, 5 bases remained unmatched. The CDR3 is 13 residues long. CDR3 nucleotide sequence: TGTGCCAGCAGCCCCGGGACAGGGAGCGAGCAGTACTTC. It is translated as CASSPGTGSEQYF.

The chain links TRBV5-4 to TRBJ1-4, with D uncertain. In germline, CDR1 is SGHNT, CDR2 YYREEE (reference sequence). The ends were cut back, 0 bases at V and 0 bases at J, with 9 bases in the middle. CDR3 length: 16 amino acids. CDR3 loop: CASSLGADATNEKLFF. The CDR3 DNA reads TGTGCCAGCAGCTTGGGGGCAGATGCAACTAATGAAAAACTGTTTTTT.

The V call is TRBV11-2, the J call TRBJ1-6; the match to TRBD1 covers 8 bases. Germline V gives CDR1 SGHAT, CDR2 FQNNGV. The V and J ends lost 3 bases and 7 bases, in that order; junction bases with no gene match: 2. This CDR3 region has 14 residues. The CDR3 spells CASSFWDRNSPLHF. The DNA for the CDR3 is TGTGCCAGCAGCTTTTGGGACAGGAATTCACCCCTCCACTTT.

The sample holds a few counts of this clone. This chain uses TRBV7-9 with TRBJ1-5; 8 bases align to TRBD1. This CDR3 comprises 16 residues. V lost 1 base, J lost 0 bases, and 2 bases stayed unmatched. Germline lookup yields CDR1 SEHNR and CDR2 FQNEAQ (reference sequence). In DNA, the CDR3 is TGTGCCAGCAGCTTAGGACAGGGGAATAGCAATCAGCCCCAGCATTTT. Residues: CASSLGQGNSNQPQHF.

In the case of this clone: Other DNA sequences in this specimen translate into the identical CDR3. The rearrangement links TRBV5-1 to TRBJ1-1, with D hard to call. Germline V gene lookup returns CDR1 SGHRS and CDR2 YFSETQ. V was shortened by 0 bases and J by 4 bases, with 10 bases between the two germline ends. This CDR3 region has 14 residues. DNA of the CDR3: TGCGCCAGCAGCTTGGGGGAGGTGGGCACTGAAGCTTTCTTT. Its protein is CASSLGEVGTEAFF.

The table lists this clone with a few counts. The rearrangement joins TRBV7-9 to TRBJ2-3; D is perhaps TRBD2 (5 bases). Trimming removed 5 bases from V and 1 base from J, with 13 bases in between. The CDR3 loop spans 15 amino acids. The germline gives CDR1 SEHNR, CDR2 FQNEAQ (reference sequence). The CDR3, as DNA: TGTGCCAGCAGCCCAACTAGATTAGGCACAGATACGCAGTATTTT. This encodes CASSPTRLGTDTQYF.

V gene TRBV7-2 combines with J gene TRBJ1-1; D gene unclear. Trimming left V 5 bases short and J 11 bases short, with 21 bases between. The CDR3 runs to 14 residues. Germline V lookup: CDR1 SGHTA, CDR2 FQGNSA. Here the CDR3 reads CASSGERSTAPAFF. DNA of the CDR3: TGTGCCAGCAGCGGGGAGAGGTCCACCGCTCCCGCTTTCTTT.

A few counts support this clone. V is TRBV28 and J is TRBJ2-5; 10 nucleotides line up with TRBD1. The junction had 9 bases not matched to a gene; V was cut back by 5 bases and J by 6 bases. Germline CDR1 and CDR2: MDHEN and SYDVKM. This CDR3 has 15 residues. CDR3 nucleotides: TGTGCCAGCAGTCCCGGGACAGGGGCTTGGAAGACCCAGTACTTC. Translated, it gives CASSPGTGAWKTQYF.

The chain links TRBV9 to TRBJ1-2; maybe TRBD1 (5 bases). Germline CDR1 and CDR2: SGDLS and YYNGEE. The ends were cut back, 7 bases at V and 2 bases at J, with 21 bases in the middle. The CDR3 sequence is 16 residues long. CDR3 sequence reads: CASHRDPLGGNYGYTF. As DNA, the CDR3 is TGTGCCAGCCACCGGGACCCCCTCGGGGGAAACTATGGCTACACCTTC.

This rearrangement joins TRBV5-1 to TRBJ1-6; tentatively, D is TRBD1 (5 bases). CDR3 size: 16 residues. Germline CDR1 SGHRS, CDR2 YFSETQ. The V gene lost 4 bases and the J gene lost 3 bases, with 14 bases spanning the gap. The CDR3 is CASSVEGTDYNSPLHF. In DNA, the CDR3 is TGCGCCAGCAGCGTAGAGGGGACTGACTATAATTCACCCCTCCACTTT.

In DNA, the CDR3 is TGTGCCAGCAGCCAAGATCAGGGGCAGCAAGAGACCCAGTACTTC. Amino acid sequence: CASSQDQGQQETQYF. The rearrangement joins TRBV4-2 to TRBJ2-5, with D perhaps TRBD1 (6 bases). The CDR3 sequence is 15 residues long. The V end lost 0 bases, the J end lost 2 bases, and 10 bases lay between the germline ends. Germline V gives CDR1 LGHNA, CDR2 YNFKEQ.

The chain couples TRBV6-8 to TRBJ2-3, with no clear D. V was clipped by 11 bases and J by 4 bases, with 13 bases between them. This CDR3 region has 12 residues. CDR1 and CDR2 (germline): MNHGY, SAAAGT. The CDR3, as DNA: TGTGCCGGCAAGTTTAGCTCAGATACGCAGTATTTT. This codes for CAGKFSSDTQYF.

The chain employs TRBV18 and TRBJ2-2; TRBD1 is a possible D gene (6 bases). This CDR3 comprises 13 residues. Trimming took 3 bases from V and 5 from J, leaving 7 bases between them. Germline V lookup: CDR1 KGHSH, CDR2 LQKENI. CDR3 in amino acids: CASSPQGTGELFF. The CDR3 region has the DNA TGTGCCAGCTCACCCCAGGGGACCGGGGAGCTGTTTTTT.

V is TRBV5-1 and J is TRBJ2-5; tentatively, D is TRBD2 (5 bases). The CDR3 runs 14 residues. Germline V gene data show CDR1 as SGHRS and CDR2 as YFSETQ. Trimming shortened V by 4 bases and J by 5 bases, and 15 bases separated the two germline ends. In DNA, the CDR3 is TGCGCCAGCAGCAAGGACGGACGAGGGGAGACCCAGTACTTC. Residues: CASSKDGRGETQYF.

The J gene is TRBJ1-1, the V gene TRBV7-9; D not certain. The CDR3 sequence is 14 residues long. Germline V gene data show CDR1 as SEHNR and CDR2 as FQNEAQ (reference sequence). Between the trimmed V and J ends, which lost 1 base and 5 bases, there was a span of 11 bases. The DNA of the CDR3 is TGTGCCAGCAGCTTAGTGACTGTAGGTACTGAAGCTTTCTTT. Protein sequence: CASSLVTVGTEAFF.

The chain joins TRBV7-2 to TRBJ2-5, with D tentatively TRBD2 (6 bases). Trimming stripped 5 bases from V and 5 bases from J, with 15 bases between. The V gene's germline CDR1 is SGHTA and CDR2 FQGNSA. CDR3 length equals 14 residues. The CDR3 spells CASSVLVGRETQYF. DNA of the CDR3: TGTGCCAGCAGCGTCCTTGTGGGGAGGGAGACCCAGTACTTC.

V is TRBV19 and J is TRBJ1-1, with a weak D call TRBD1 (5 bases). The CDR3 totals 18 residues. CDR1 and CDR2 (germline): LNHDA, SQIVND (reference sequence). V was pared by 7 bases and J by 5 bases, with 29 bases between. The DNA for the CDR3 is TGTGCCAGTACCCGCCGGGGCACCATCCAGCGGGGTGGGACTGAAGCTTTCTTT. Its translation is CASTRRGTIQRGGTEAFF. Full variable domain (rest looked up from reference TRBV19 and TRBJ1-1): DGGITQSPKYLFRKEGQNVTLSCEQNLNHDAMYWYRQDPGQGLRLIYYSQIVNDFQKGDIAEGYSVSREKKESFPLTVTSAQKNPTAFYLCASTRRGTIQRGGTEAFFGQGTRLTVV.

This clone showed up just once. V is TRBV20-1 and J is TRBJ1-5, with D hard to call. The CDR3 is 13 residues long. From germline, CDR1 is DFQATT and CDR2 SNEGSKA (reference sequence). V was clipped by 3 bases and J by 2 bases, with 8 bases between them. The CDR3 DNA is TGCAGTGCTAGTTCCGGGGGCAATCAGCCCCAGCATTTT. Residues: CSASSGGNQPQHF.

A single count supports this clone. V and J are TRBV11-3 and TRBJ2-7; 8 bases match TRBD1. Trimming took 5 bases from V and 2 from J; bases not matched to a gene: 5. Germline values: CDR1 SGHNT, CDR2 YENEEA. This CDR3 has 14 amino acids. The CDR3 spells CASSQDREAYEQYF. The CDR3 DNA reads TGTGCCAGCAGCCAGGACAGGGAAGCCTACGAGCAGTACTTC.

The chain uses TRBV5-5 and TRBJ2-6; D gene unclear. CDR3 length: 19 residues. Trimming pared 4 bases from V and 2 bases from J, leaving 22 bases between. Germline CDR1 reads SGHKS; CDR2 reads YYEKEE (reference sequence). The CDR3 nucleotides are TGTGCCAGCAGCCCGGCGGTGGCGATGGCTGTAGCTGGGGCCAACGTCCTGACTTTC. Its translation is CASSPAVAMAVAGANVLTF.

This sequence joins TRBV7-2 and TRBJ2-2; D is perhaps TRBD1 (5 bases). Germline CDR1 is SGHTA and CDR2 is FQGNSA. The CDR3 is made up of 12 amino acids. Trimming cost V 5 bases and J 5 bases, with 6 bases left between them. The chain's CDR3 is CASSPGTGELFF. In DNA, the CDR3 is TGTGCCAGCAGCCCAGGGACCGGGGAGCTGTTTTTT.

The chain joins TRBV28 to TRBJ1-5; perhaps TRBD1 as D (5 bases). Trimming removed 2 bases at V and 0 bases at J, with 11 bases between. Germline CDR1 is MDHEN and CDR2 is SYDVKM. CDR3 size: 16 residues. CDR3 DNA sequence: TGTGCCAGCAGTTTAAGTACAGGTCATAGCAATCAGCCCCAGCATTTT. Translated, it gives CASSLSTGHSNQPQHF. Together with reference TRBV28 and TRBJ1-5, the CDR3 gives the full variable domain: DVKVTQSSRYLVKRTGEKVFLECVQDMDHENMFWYRQDPGLGLRLIYFSYDVKMKEKGDIPEGYSVSREKKERFSLILESASTNQTSMYLCASSLSTGHSNQPQHFGDGTRLSIL.

The J gene is TRBJ2-7, the V gene TRBV19; D uncertain. The CDR3 totals 13 residues. V was clipped by 1 base and J by 2 bases, with 6 bases between them. Germline V lookup: CDR1 LNHDA, CDR2 SQIVND (reference sequence). This CDR3 reads CASSIGGAYEQYF. CDR3 bases: TGTGCCAGTAGTATAGGTGGAGCCTACGAGCAGTACTTC.

The rearrangement links TRBV3-1 (or the pseudogene TRBV3-2) to TRBJ1-6; the D is unclear. V was trimmed by 3 bases and J by 7 bases, leaving 13 bases between them. CDR1 is LGHDT, CDR2 YNNKEL, per germline (reference sequence). The CDR3 extends over 15 amino acids. The CDR3 here is CASSQLSDGNSPLHF. The CDR3 DNA sequence: TGTGCCAGCAGCCAGCTGTCAGACGGGAATTCACCCCTCCACTTT.

This chain uses TRBV5-1 with TRBJ2-1, with 7 bases identical to TRBD1. The CDR3 is 16 residues long. The germline CDR1 and CDR2 sequences are SGHRS and YFSETQ. Trimming cost V 4 bases and J 5 bases; bases outside gene matches: 12. The chain's CDR3 is CASSATGPAVHNEQFF. CDR3 in DNA: TGCGCCAGCAGCGCGACAGGGCCAGCGGTCCACAATGAGCAGTTCTTC.

This chain links TRBV5-6 with TRBJ1-2; D perhaps matches TRBD1 (6 bases). CDR3 length: 12 amino acids. Germline V gene lookup returns CDR1 SGHDT and CDR2 YYEEEE. Trimming took 4 bases from V and 5 from J, leaving 9 bases between them. CDR3 in DNA: TGTGCCAGCAGCCAAGGACAGTATGGCTACACCTTC. This gives the protein CASSQGQYGYTF. Full variable domain (missing parts from reference TRBV5-6 and TRBJ1-2): DAGVTQSPTHLIKTRGQQVTLRCSPKSGHDTVSWYQQALGQGPQFIFQYYEEEERQRGNFPDRFSGHQFPNYSSELNVNALLLGDSALYLCASSQGQYGYTFGSGTRLTVV.